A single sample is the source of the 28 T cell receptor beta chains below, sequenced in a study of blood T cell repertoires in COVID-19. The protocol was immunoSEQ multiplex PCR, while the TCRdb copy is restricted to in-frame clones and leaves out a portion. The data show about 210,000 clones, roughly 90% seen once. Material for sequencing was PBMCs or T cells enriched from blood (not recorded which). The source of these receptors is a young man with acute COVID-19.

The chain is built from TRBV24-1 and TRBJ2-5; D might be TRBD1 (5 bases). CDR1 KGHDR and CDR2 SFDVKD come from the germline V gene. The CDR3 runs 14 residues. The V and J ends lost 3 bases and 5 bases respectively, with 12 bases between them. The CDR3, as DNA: TGTGCCACCAGTGATGCAGGGCACGGGGAGACCCAGTACTTC. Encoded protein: CATSDAGHGETQYF.

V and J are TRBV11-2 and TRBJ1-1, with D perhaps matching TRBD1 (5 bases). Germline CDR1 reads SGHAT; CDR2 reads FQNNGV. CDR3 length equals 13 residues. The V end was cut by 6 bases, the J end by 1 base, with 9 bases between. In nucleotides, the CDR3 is TGTGCCAGCAGGTTTAGGGGGAACACTGAAGCTTTCTTT. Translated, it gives CASRFRGNTEAFF.

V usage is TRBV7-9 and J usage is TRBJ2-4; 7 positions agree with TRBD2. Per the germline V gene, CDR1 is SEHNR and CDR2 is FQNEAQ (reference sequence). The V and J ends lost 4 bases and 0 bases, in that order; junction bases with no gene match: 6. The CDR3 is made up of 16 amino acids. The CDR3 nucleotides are TGTGCCAGCAGCTCCGGGGGGTCCCTAGCCAAAAACATTCAGTACTTC. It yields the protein CASSSGGSLAKNIQYF.

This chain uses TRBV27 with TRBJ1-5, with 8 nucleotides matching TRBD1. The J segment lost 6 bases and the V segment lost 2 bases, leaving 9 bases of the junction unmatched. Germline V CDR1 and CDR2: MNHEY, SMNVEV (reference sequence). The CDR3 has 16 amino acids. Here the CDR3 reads CASSLNTGGISQPQHF. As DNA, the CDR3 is TGTGCCAGCAGTTTAAACACAGGGGGTATAAGTCAGCCCCAGCATTTT.

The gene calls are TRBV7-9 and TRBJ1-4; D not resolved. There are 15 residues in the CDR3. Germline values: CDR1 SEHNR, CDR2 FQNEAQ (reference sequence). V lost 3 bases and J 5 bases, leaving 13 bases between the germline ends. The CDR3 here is CASSFVAGGNEKLFF. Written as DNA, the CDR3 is TGTGCCAGCAGCTTTGTCGCCGGAGGGAATGAAAAACTGTTTTTT.

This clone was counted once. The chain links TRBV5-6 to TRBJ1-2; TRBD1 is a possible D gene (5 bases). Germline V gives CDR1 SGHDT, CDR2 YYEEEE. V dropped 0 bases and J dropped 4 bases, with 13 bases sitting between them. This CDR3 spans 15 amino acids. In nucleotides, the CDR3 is TGTGCCAGCAGCTTGGCCGGGGGGGTGAGCTATGGCTACACCTTC. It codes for CASSLAGGVSYGYTF.

CDR3 sequence: CASSDRGGYTF. DNA of the CDR3: TGTGCCAGCAGCGACAGGGGAGGCTACACCTTC. The chain combines TRBV14 with TRBJ1-2; 8 nucleotides line up with TRBD1. Germline V lookup: CDR1 SGHDN, CDR2 FVKESK. The CDR3 contains 11 residues. V was pared by 5 bases and J by 8 bases, with 1 base of the junction left unmatched.

The CDR3 DNA reads TGTGCCAGTAGTCCCAACGACAGGGTCGGCTATGGCTACACCTTC. Encoded protein: CASSPNDRVGYGYTF. The rearrangement uses TRBV19 and TRBJ1-2; 7 bases agree with TRBD1. V trimming: 5 bases; J trimming: 4 bases; junction bases outside the gene matches: 10. The germline CDR1 and CDR2 sequences are LNHDA and SQIVND (reference sequence). The CDR3 runs 15 residues.

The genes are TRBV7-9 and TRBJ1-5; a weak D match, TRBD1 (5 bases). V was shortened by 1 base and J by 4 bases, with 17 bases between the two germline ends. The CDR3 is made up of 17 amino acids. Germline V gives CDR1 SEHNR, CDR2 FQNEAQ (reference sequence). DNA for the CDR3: TGTGCCAGCAGCTTAGTTAGGGCAGGGCAACGGAATCAGCCCCAGCATTTT. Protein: CASSLVRAGQRNQPQHF.

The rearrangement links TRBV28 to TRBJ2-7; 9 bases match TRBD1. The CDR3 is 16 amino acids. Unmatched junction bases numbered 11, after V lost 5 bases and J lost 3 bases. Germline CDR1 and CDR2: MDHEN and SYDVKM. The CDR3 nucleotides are TGTGCCAGCAGTCCACAGGGGGCTAATCCATACTACGAGCAGTACTTC. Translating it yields CASSPQGANPYYEQYF.

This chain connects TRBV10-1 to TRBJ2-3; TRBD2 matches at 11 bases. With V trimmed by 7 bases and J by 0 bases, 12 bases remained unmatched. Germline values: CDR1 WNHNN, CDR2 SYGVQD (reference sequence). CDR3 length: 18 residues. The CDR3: CASTGTSGILLSTDTQYF. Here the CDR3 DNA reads TGCGCCAGCACTGGGACTAGCGGAATTCTCCTTAGCACAGATACGCAGTATTTT.

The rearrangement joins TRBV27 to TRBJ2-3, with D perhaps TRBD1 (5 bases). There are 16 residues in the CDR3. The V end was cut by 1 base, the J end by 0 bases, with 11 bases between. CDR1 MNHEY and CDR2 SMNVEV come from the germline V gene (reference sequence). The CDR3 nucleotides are TGTGCCAGCAGTTTATGGGCAGGGCAAAGCACAGATACGCAGTATTTT. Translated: CASSLWAGQSTDTQYF.

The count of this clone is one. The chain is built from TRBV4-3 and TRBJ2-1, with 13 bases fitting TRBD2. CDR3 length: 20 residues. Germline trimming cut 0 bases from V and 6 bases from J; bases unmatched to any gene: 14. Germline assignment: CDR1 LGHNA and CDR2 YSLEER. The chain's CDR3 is CASSQDSRTSGSERLNEQFF. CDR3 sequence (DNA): TGCGCCAGCAGCCAAGATTCGCGGACTAGCGGGAGTGAAAGACTCAATGAGCAGTTCTTC.

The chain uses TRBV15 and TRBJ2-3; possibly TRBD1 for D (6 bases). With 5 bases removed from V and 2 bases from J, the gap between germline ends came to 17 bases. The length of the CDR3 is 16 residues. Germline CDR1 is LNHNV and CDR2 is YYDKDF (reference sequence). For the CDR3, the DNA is TGTGCCACCAGCGATAGGTTCGGGGACACCACAGATACGCAGTATTTT. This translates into CATSDRFGDTTDTQYF. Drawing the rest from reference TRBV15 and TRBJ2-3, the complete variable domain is DAMVIQNPRYQVTQFGKPVTLSCSQTLNHNVMYWYQQKSSQAPKLLFHYYDKDFNNEADTPDNFQSRRPNTSFCFLDIRSPGLGDTAMYLCATSDRFGDTTDTQYFGPGTRLTVL.

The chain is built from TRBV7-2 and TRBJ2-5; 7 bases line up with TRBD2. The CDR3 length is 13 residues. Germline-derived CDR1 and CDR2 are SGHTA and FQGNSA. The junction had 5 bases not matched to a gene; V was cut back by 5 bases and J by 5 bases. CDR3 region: CASSRRGGETQYF. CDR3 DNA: TGTGCCAGCAGCAGGAGGGGAGGGGAGACCCAGTACTTC.

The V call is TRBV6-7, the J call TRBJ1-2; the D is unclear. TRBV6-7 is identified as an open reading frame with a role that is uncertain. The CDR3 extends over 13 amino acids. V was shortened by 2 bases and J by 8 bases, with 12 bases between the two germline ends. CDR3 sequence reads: CASSYDFGGGYTF. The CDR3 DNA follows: TGTGCCAGCAGTTACGACTTTGGTGGAGGCTACACCTTC.

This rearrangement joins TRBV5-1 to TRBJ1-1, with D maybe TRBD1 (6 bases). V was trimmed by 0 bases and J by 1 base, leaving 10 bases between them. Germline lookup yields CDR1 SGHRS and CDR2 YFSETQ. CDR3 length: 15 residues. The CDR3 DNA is TGCGCCAGCAGCTTGGGACAGGTTAAGAACACTGAAGCTTTCTTT. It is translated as CASSLGQVKNTEAFF. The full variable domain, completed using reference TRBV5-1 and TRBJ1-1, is KAGVTQTPRYLIKTRGQQVTLSCSPISGHRSVSWYQQTPGQGLQFLFEYFSETQRNKGNFPGRFSGRQFSNSRSEMNVSTLELGDSALYLCASSLGQVKNTEAFFGQGTRLTVV.

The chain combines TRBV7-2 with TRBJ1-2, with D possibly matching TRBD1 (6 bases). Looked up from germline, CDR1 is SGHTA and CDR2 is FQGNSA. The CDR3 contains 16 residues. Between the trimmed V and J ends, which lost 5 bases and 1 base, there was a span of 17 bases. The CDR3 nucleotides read TGTGCCAGCAGCCTCAGGGGAGGGTCCCTTAACTATGGCTACACCTTC. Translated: CASSLRGGSLNYGYTF.

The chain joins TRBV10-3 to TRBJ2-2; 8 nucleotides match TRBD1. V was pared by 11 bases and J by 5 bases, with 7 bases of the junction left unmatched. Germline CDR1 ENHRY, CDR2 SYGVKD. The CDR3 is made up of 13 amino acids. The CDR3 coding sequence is TGTGCCGTTTGGACAGGGTCAACCGGGGAGCTGTTTTTT. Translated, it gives CAVWTGSTGELFF.

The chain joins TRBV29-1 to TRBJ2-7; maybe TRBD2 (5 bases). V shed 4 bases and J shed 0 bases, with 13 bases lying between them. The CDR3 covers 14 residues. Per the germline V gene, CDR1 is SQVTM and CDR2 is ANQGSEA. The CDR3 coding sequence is TGCAGCGTTGGGGGTCTCGGAGGCTCCTACGAGCAGTACTTC. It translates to CSVGGLGGSYEQYF.

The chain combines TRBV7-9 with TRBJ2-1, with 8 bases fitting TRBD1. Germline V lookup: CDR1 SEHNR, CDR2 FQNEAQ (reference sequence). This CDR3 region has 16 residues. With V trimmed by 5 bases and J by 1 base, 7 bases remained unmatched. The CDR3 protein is CASSPQGDLSYNEQFF. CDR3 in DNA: TGTGCCAGCAGCCCACAGGGGGATCTATCCTACAATGAGCAGTTCTTC.

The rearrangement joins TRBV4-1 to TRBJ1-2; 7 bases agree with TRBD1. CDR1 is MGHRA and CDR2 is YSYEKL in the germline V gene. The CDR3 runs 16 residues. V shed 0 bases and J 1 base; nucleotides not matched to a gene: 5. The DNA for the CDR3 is TGCGCCAGCAGCCAAGAATGGACAGGCTATAACTATGGCTACACCTTC. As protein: CASSQEWTGYNYGYTF.

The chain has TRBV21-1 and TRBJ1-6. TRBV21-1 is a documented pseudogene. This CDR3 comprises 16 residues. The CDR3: CASSKARVPYNSPLHF. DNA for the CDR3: TGTGCCAGCAGCAAAGCCCGGGTCCCCTATAATTCACCCCTCCACTTT.

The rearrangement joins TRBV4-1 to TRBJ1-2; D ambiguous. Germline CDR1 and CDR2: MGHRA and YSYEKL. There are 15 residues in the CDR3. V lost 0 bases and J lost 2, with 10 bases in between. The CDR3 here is CASSQEVGLNYGYTF. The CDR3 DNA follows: TGCGCCAGCAGCCAAGAGGTTGGACTCAACTATGGCTACACCTTC.

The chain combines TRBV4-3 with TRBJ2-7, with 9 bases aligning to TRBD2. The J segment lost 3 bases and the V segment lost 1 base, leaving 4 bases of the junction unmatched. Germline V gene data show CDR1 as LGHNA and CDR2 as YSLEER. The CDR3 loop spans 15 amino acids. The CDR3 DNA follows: TGCGCCAGCAGCCAAGGCCCAGCGGGAGGCTACGAGCAGTACTTC. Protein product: CASSQGPAGGYEQYF.

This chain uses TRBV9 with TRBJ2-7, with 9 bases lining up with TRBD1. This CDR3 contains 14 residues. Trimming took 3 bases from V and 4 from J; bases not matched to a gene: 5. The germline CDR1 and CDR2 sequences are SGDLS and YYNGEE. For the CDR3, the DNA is TGTGCCAGCAGCGAGGGACAGGGTACGTACGAGCAGTACTTC. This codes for CASSEGQGTYEQYF.

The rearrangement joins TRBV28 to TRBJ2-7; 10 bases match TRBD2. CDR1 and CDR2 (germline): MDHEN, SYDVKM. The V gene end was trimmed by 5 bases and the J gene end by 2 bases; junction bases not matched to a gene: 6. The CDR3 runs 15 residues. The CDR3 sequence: CASSSGGVGPYEQYF. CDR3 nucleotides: TGTGCCAGCAGTAGCGGGGGGGTTGGACCCTACGAGCAGTACTTC.

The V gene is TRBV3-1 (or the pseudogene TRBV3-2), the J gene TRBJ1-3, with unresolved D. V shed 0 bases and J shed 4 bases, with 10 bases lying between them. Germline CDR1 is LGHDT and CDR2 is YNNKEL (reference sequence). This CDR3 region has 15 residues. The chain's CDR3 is CASSQDMSSGNTIYF. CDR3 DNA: TGTGCCAGCAGCCAAGATATGTCTTCCGGAAACACCATATATTTT.